This is a list of T cell receptor beta chains from one sample in a study of blood T cell repertoires in COVID-19. Only in-frame clones appear in the TCRdb table, and some are missing; sequencing was by immunoSEQ multiplex PCR. The sample includes approximately 120,000 clones, 88% of them seen just once. Sequencing was done on a sample of peripheral blood. These receptors all come from a human donor in a cohort sampled during active COVID-19. Both conserved end residues are part of each CDR3. Fields, in order: J gene, clone size, V gene, D gene, CDR3 DNA, CDR3 protein. The D gene is left open where the match is weak. Where a row states a size, it is once, few, many or the class of an expanded clone; other rows omit it.

TRBJ2-1	NA	TRBV29-1	NA	TGCAGCGTTGAGAGGACTCCCAGTGAGCAGTTCTTC	CSVERTPSEQFF
TRBJ2-5	NA	TRBV11-2	NA	TGTGCCAGCAGCTTAGAGCAGTGGGAGACCCAGTACTTC	CASSLEQWETQYF
TRBJ2-3	NA	TRBV7-9	TRBD2	TGTGCCAGCAGGGGACTAGCGGGAGGGGCCCCAGATACGCAGTATTTT	CASRGLAGGAPDTQYF
TRBJ2-7	NA	TRBV7-9	TRBD2	TGTGCCAGCAGCTACGGGAGGACCAGCTCCTACGAGCAGTACTTC	CASSYGRTSSYEQYF
TRBJ2-7	NA	TRBV2	NA	TGTGCCAGCAGGGAGGGGATGAAGTACTTC	CASREGMKYF
TRBJ1-4	few	TRBV7-9	TRBD1	TGTGCCAGCAGCGTGACAGGGGAAAAACTGTTTTTT	CASSVTGEKLFF
TRBJ2-6	NA	TRBV6-6	TRBD2	TGTGCCAGCAGTCGTACCCCCGGGACTAGCGGGACTTTCTCTGGGGCCAACGTCCTGACTTTC	CASSRTPGTSGTFSGANVLTF
TRBJ1-1	few	TRBV11-2	NA	TGTGCCAGCAGCTTCGGGAGTAACACTGAAGCTTTCTTT	CASSFGSNTEAFF
TRBJ1-2	NA	TRBV23-1	NA	TGCGCCAGCAGTCAATCGGCCATCTCCTCTCCTAACTATGGCTACACCTTC	CASSQSAISSPNYGYTF
TRBJ1-4	once	TRBV5-8	NA	TGTGCCAGCAGCTTGGGGACGGGTAGGGGTGATGAAAAACTGTTTTTT	CASSLGTGRGDEKLFF
TRBJ1-1	NA	TRBV18	TRBD1	TGTGCCAGCTCACCGCCGACAGGGATGTTGAACACTGAAGCTTTCTTT	CASSPPTGMLNTEAFF
TRBJ1-5	NA	TRBV30	TRBD1	TGTGCCTGGAGTCTTAGGGGGCTGGATCAGCCCCAGCATTTT	CAWSLRGLDQPQHF
TRBJ2-5	NA	TRBV2	NA	TGTGCCAGCGGGCGTACCAAACAAGAGACCCAGTACTTC	CASGRTKQETQYF
TRBJ1-4	once	TRBV7-9	NA	TGTGCCAGCAGCTCCGGAGGGGAAAAACTGTTTTTT	CASSSGGEKLFF
TRBJ2-1	once	TRBV6-5	NA	TGTGCCAGCAGTTACCGGGTTACCTTGTCCTACAATGAGCAGTTCTTC	CASSYRVTLSYNEQFF
TRBJ1-2	NA	TRBV15	NA	TGTGCCACCAGCAGAGATAATGGGGAGGGCTATGGCTACACCTTC	CATSRDNGEGYGYTF